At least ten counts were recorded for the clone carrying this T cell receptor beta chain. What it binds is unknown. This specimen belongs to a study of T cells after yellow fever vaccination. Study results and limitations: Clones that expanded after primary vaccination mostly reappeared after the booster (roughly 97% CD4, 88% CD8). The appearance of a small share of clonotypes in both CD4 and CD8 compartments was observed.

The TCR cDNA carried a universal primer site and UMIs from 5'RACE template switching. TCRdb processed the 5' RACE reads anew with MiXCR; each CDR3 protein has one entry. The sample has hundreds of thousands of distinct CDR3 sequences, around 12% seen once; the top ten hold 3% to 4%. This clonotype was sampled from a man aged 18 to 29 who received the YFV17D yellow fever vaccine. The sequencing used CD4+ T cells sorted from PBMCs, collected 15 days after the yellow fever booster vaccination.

CDR3: CASSQPTGGTEAFF. The CDR3 DNA sequence: TGCGCCAGCAGCCAACCGACGGGGGGCACTGAAGCTTTCTTT. The V call is TRBV4-1, the J call TRBJ1-1, with D perhaps matching TRBD1 (5 bases). This CDR3 region has 14 residues. V dropped 2 bases and J dropped 4 bases, with 11 bases sitting between them. From germline, CDR1 is MGHRA and CDR2 YSYEKL.